The source of this T cell receptor beta chain is a study of blood T cell repertoires in COVID-19. Study-level background: PBMCs, B-cell-depleted T cells, or T cells provided the cDNA or gDNA that made up the material.

The germline V gene has CDR1 MNHEY and CDR2 SVGAGI. The CDR3 is 14 amino acids. The ends lost 6 bases at V and 2 bases at J; junction bases unmatched: 3. Everyone who took part was 18 to 89 years old, and they came from 20 to 25 US areas. Participants were placed into cohorts based on the clinical history they reported. Methods used by the authors: Researchers report that nucleated cell counts were estimated from reference gene primer amplification. The data were produced by immunoSEQ multiplex PCR, yet TCRdb's version contains in-frame clones alone and is incomplete. Clonal size and the V and J genes are those of that table, whereas D and trimming came from the DNA. Of 200,000 to 250,000 clones in the sample, approximately 90% were seen once.

Material for sequencing was PBMCs or T cells enriched from blood (not recorded which). This receptor was obtained from a woman under 30 in a cohort exposed to, infected with or recovered from COVID-19 (not recorded which). The chain employs TRBV6-5 and TRBJ2-5, with 10 bases aligning to TRBD1. The CDR3 DNA follows: TGTGCCAGCAGGATGGGACAGGGGCAAGAGACCCAGTACTTC. Translation gives CASRMGQGQETQYF.